The 31 T cell receptor beta chains below were found in one sample sequenced in a study of T-cell reconstitution after alpha-beta-depleted transplantation in children. During its preparation, the TCRbeta library received unique molecular identifiers. TCRdb re-called the PCR reads with MiXCR, one entry per CDR3 protein. The repertoire has some 830,000 distinct CDR3 sequences, 16% of them found once; the top ten carry just under 5%. The sequencing here drew on PBMCs, mostly from graft donor cells, taken 360 days after TCRalphabeta/CD19-depleted stem cell transplant. The receptors derive from a male patient under 18 who had a stem cell transplant for acute lymphoblastic leukemia, so the T cells may come from the graft donor.

The chain combines TRBV5-1 with TRBJ1-2; D call uncertain. CDR1 and CDR2 (germline): SGHRS, YFSETQ. The CDR3 is made up of 12 amino acids. The V end lost 2 bases, the J end lost 8 bases, and 10 bases lay between the germline ends. This chain's CDR3 is CASSFFLRGYTF. CDR3 nucleotide sequence: TGCGCCAGCAGCTTTTTCCTCCGGGGCTACACCTTC.

This clonotype appeared a few times. V usage is TRBV18 and J usage is TRBJ2-3; D is possibly TRBD2 (5 bases). The germline V gene has CDR1 KGHSH and CDR2 LQKENI. V lost 2 bases and J lost 1, with 10 bases in between. This CDR3 has 15 amino acids. CDR3 sequence reads: CASSPTTRGTDTQYF. The CDR3 bases are TGTGCCAGCTCACCAACTACGAGGGGCACAGATACGCAGTATTTT.

This chain links TRBV20-1 with TRBJ1-4; possible D gene TRBD1, 6 bases. Germline V gene sequence: CDR1 DFQATT, CDR2 SNEGSKA (reference sequence). CDR3 length equals 18 residues. The CDR3 here is CGLPRRGASGDLGGKLFF. The CDR3 DNA sequence: TGCGGCCTCCCACGACGGGGCGCAAGTGGGGACCTAGGGGGAAAACTGTTTTTT.

The chain links TRBV5-1 to TRBJ2-1; tentatively, D is TRBD2 (6 bases). The CDR3 length is 15 residues. Per the germline V gene, CDR1 is SGHRS and CDR2 is YFSETQ. The V gene lost 7 bases and the J gene lost 0 bases, with 14 bases spanning the gap. This CDR3 reads CASSKRVSSYNEQFF. CDR3 DNA sequence: TGCGCCAGCTCGAAGCGGGTGAGCTCCTACAATGAGCAGTTCTTC.

The V gene is TRBV4-1, the J gene TRBJ1-6; D not certain. CDR3 length equals 17 residues. Germline V gene data show CDR1 as MGHRA and CDR2 as YSYEKL. Trimming stripped 1 base from V and 5 bases from J, with 15 bases between. CDR3 in amino acids: CASSQGGLGKNNSPLHF. CDR3 sequence (DNA): TGCGCCAGCAGCCAAGGAGGCCTTGGGAAGAATAATTCACCCCTCCACTTT.

The CDR3 DNA is TGCGCCAGCAGCTCCTTAGTGACCAATGAGCAGTTCTTC. As protein: CASSSLVTNEQFF. This rearrangement joins TRBV5-1 to TRBJ2-1; D remains ambiguous. This CDR3 has 13 amino acids. From germline, CDR1 is SGHRS and CDR2 YFSETQ. The germline V and J ends were trimmed by 3 bases and 6 bases, with 10 bases remaining between them.

This clonotype has more than one count but fewer than ten. V gene TRBV7-9 combines with J gene TRBJ2-7, with D tentatively TRBD1 (5 bases). Per the germline V gene, CDR1 is SEHNR and CDR2 is FQNEAQ (reference sequence). The V gene lost 5 bases and the J gene lost 2 bases, with 16 bases spanning the gap. The CDR3 contains 15 residues. This chain's CDR3 is CASSDGAGWAYEQYF. The CDR3 DNA follows: TGTGCCAGCAGCGACGGAGCAGGGTGGGCCTACGAGCAGTACTTC. Looking up the rest from reference TRBV7-9 and TRBJ2-7 gives the full variable domain: DTGVSQNPRHKITKRGQNVTFRCDPISEHNRLYWYRQTLGQGPEFLTYFQNEAQLEKSRLLSDRFSAERPKGSFSTLEIQRTEQGDSAMYLCASSDGAGWAYEQYFGPGTRLTVT.

The chain carries TRBV9 and TRBJ2-1, with 14 nucleotides matching TRBD2. With V trimmed by 6 bases and J by 0 bases, 5 bases remained unmatched. Germline lookup yields CDR1 SGDLS and CDR2 YYNGEE. CDR3 size: 17 residues. In nucleotides, the CDR3 is TGTGCCAGCACCGGGACTAGCGGGAGACGCTCCTACAATGAGCAGTTCTTC. Its protein product is CASTGTSGRRSYNEQFF. Filled out from reference TRBV9 and TRBJ2-1, the complete variable domain reads DSGVTQTPKHLITATGQRVTLRCSPRSGDLSVYWYQQSLDQGLQFLIQYYNGEERAKGNILERFSAQQFPDLHSELNLSSLELGDSALYFCASTGTSGRRSYNEQFFGPGTRLTVL.

This clonotype was detected ten times or more. The CDR3 DNA follows: TGCGCCAGCAGCTTGGATCTATCTATATCCTACAATGAGCAGTTCTTC. It codes for CASSLDLSISYNEQFF. This chain links TRBV5-1 with TRBJ2-1; D gene uncertain. Germline values: CDR1 SGHRS, CDR2 YFSETQ. The CDR3 spans 16 residues. Trimming took 0 bases from V and 1 from J, leaving 11 bases between them.

This chain connects TRBV12-3 or TRBV12-4 to TRBJ2-7, with D unresolved. The V and J ends lost 4 bases and 4 bases respectively, with 17 bases between them. The CDR3 is made up of 15 amino acids. CDR3 DNA: TGTGCCAGCAGTTCAGAGGATAGGGTCACATACGAGCAGTACTTC. Translating it yields CASSSEDRVTYEQYF.

This clonotype was picked up many times. V and J are TRBV6-4 and TRBJ2-1; D is undetermined. Between the trimmed V and J ends, which lost 6 bases and 5 bases, there was a span of 5 bases. The CDR3 is 11 residues long. Germline loops: CDR1 MRHNA, CDR2 SNTAGT. The CDR3 bases are TGTGCCAGCAGGGAAGACAATGAGCAGTTCTTC. Encoded protein: CASREDNEQFF.

V and J are TRBV6-2 or TRBV6-3 and TRBJ2-1, with 13 bases fitting TRBD2. Germline lookup yields CDR1 MNHEY and CDR2 SVGEGT. After removal of 4 bases from V and 7 bases from J, the junction contained 7 bases not matched to a gene. The CDR3 consists of 16 residues. CDR3 loop: CASSSTSGRAVNEQFF. The CDR3 coding sequence is TGTGCCAGCAGTTCAACTAGCGGGAGGGCCGTGAATGAGCAGTTCTTC.

This clonotype has only a few counts. V usage is TRBV24-1 and J usage is TRBJ2-7, with a weak D call TRBD2 (6 bases). This CDR3 spans 12 amino acids. V dropped 7 bases and J dropped 2 bases, with 8 bases sitting between them. Germline V gene sequence: CDR1 KGHDR, CDR2 SFDVKD. CDR3 sequence reads: CATRWGAYEQYF. CDR3 DNA: TGTGCCACCAGATGGGGGGCCTACGAGCAGTACTTC.

The chain recombines TRBV5-1 with TRBJ2-7; 7 bases line up with TRBD1. CDR3 length: 16 amino acids. Germline-derived CDR1 and CDR2 are SGHRS and YFSETQ. Unmatched junction bases numbered 8, after V lost 0 bases and J lost 2 bases. Written as DNA, the CDR3 is TGCGCCAGCAGCTTGGGACAGGGATCATTAGCCTACGAGCAGTACTTC. It encodes CASSLGQGSLAYEQYF.

CDR3 amino acids: CASSLWVAGDTEAFF. The DNA for the CDR3 is TGCGCCAGCAGCTTGTGGGTAGCGGGTGACACTGAAGCTTTCTTT. The chain is built from TRBV5-1 and TRBJ1-1; D call uncertain. The V gene lost 1 base and the J gene lost 3 bases, with 13 bases spanning the gap. CDR3 length: 15 residues. Per germline, CDR1 SGHRS and CDR2 YFSETQ.

The table lists this clonotype with a few counts. The chain is built from TRBV20-1 and TRBJ2-5; D not resolved. Between the trimmed V and J ends, which lost 4 bases and 2 bases, there was a span of 11 bases. The CDR3 runs to 13 residues. From germline, CDR1 is DFQATT and CDR2 SNEGSKA (reference sequence). CDR3 in amino acids: CSANGPPQETQYF. DNA of the CDR3: TGCAGTGCTAACGGCCCACCACAAGAGACCCAGTACTTC.

This clonotype was counted only a few times. The chain uses TRBV6-5 and TRBJ2-1; unclear D gene. This CDR3 region has 12 residues. CDR1 and CDR2 from the germline V gene are MNHEY and SVGAGI. Trimming shortened V by 5 bases and J by 5 bases, and 7 bases separated the two germline ends. The CDR3 region has the DNA TGTGCCAGCAGTCGACGGGACAATGAGCAGTTCTTC. Its translation: CASSRRDNEQFF.

This clonotype has just a few counts. The genes are TRBV7-3 and TRBJ2-3; D may be TRBD1 or TRBD2 (5 bases each). Trimming cost V 1 base and J 5 bases, with 10 bases left between them. Germline V CDR1 and CDR2: SGHTA, FQGTGA. This CDR3 region has 14 residues. CDR3 amino acids: CASSLIGAGDTQYF. CDR3 sequence (DNA): TGTGCCAGCAGCTTAATCGGGGCTGGAGATACGCAGTATTTT.

This clonotype came up a few times. V usage is TRBV27 and J usage is TRBJ1-2; TRBD1 matches 7 bases. V shed 6 bases, J shed 4 bases, and the junction held 5 bases outside the gene matches. The CDR3 totals 13 residues. Germline V gene data show CDR1 as MNHEY and CDR2 as SMNVEV (reference sequence). DNA of the CDR3: TGTGCCAGCAGGAAACCAGGGGGCTATGGCTACACCTTC. This codes for CASRKPGGYGYTF.

V and J are TRBV5-1 and TRBJ1-1; 9 bases fit TRBD1. CDR1 is SGHRS, CDR2 YFSETQ, per germline. The ends lost 5 bases at V and 7 bases at J; junction bases unmatched: 9. The CDR3 is 14 residues long. This chain's CDR3 is CASRPTGGFGEAFF. The CDR3 nucleotides are TGCGCCAGCAGACCGACAGGGGGGTTCGGTGAAGCTTTCTTT.

This clonotype was detected ten times or more. DNA for the CDR3: TGCAGCATCTATAGCGGGAGCGTCCAGTTCTTC. Its protein product is CSIYSGSVQFF. The chain has TRBV29-1 and TRBJ2-1, with 9 bases that match TRBD2. The CDR3 covers 11 residues. Germline assignment: CDR1 SQVTM and CDR2 ANQGSEA. With 8 bases clipped from V and 13 bases from J, the junction kept 9 bases outside the gene matches.

This clonotype was seen more than once but under ten times. The chain carries TRBV18 and TRBJ2-2; the D gene is possibly TRBD2 (5 bases). Germline V CDR1 and CDR2: KGHSH, LQKENI. The CDR3 runs 15 residues. The ends were cut back, 5 bases at V and 0 bases at J, with 10 bases in the middle. In nucleotides, the CDR3 is TGTGCCAGCTCAGGGGAGCGGCCGAACACCGGGGAGCTGTTTTTT. Its protein is CASSGERPNTGELFF.

The chain recombines TRBV7-9 with TRBJ2-3; D gene unclear. Between the trimmed V and J ends, which lost 8 bases and 5 bases, there was a span of 20 bases. This CDR3 spans 15 amino acids. Germline loops: CDR1 SEHNR, CDR2 FQNEAQ (reference sequence). The CDR3 bases are TGTGCCAGCCGCCGCCCATTTCGTTTGGGAGATACGCAGTATTTT. Translated: CASRRPFRLGDTQYF.

The chain is built from TRBV29-1 and TRBJ1-1; D remains unclear. The CDR3 has 13 residues. CDR1 and CDR2 (germline): SQVTM, ANQGSEA. V lost 5 bases and J 4 bases, leaving 14 bases between the germline ends. The CDR3 DNA sequence: TGCAGCGTTTTGTTAGCCTTCAGCACTGAAGCTTTCTTT. The encoded protein is CSVLLAFSTEAFF.

This clonotype appeared many times. The rearrangement joins TRBV5-1 to TRBJ2-3, with 9 bases matching TRBD2. Germline CDR1 and CDR2: SGHRS and YFSETQ. This CDR3 is 16 amino acids long. Trimming at V came to 5 bases and at J to 0 bases, leaving 7 bases not matched to a gene. The CDR3 nucleotides read TGCGCCAGCAGTCGACTAGCGGACCGTAGCACAGATACGCAGTATTTT. It translates to CASSRLADRSTDTQYF.

This clonotype has more than one count but fewer than ten. This chain connects TRBV7-2 to TRBJ2-7; the D call may be TRBD1 or TRBD2 (6 bases each). The CDR3 extends over 15 amino acids. V lost 5 bases to trimming and J lost 5 bases, with 19 bases between them. Germline values: CDR1 SGHTA, CDR2 FQGNSA. The CDR3, as DNA: TGTGCCAGCAGCCCCCCTCTTAGGGGGAGGAACGAGCAGTACTTC. Protein sequence: CASSPPLRGRNEQYF.

The chain uses TRBV19 and TRBJ2-7; 11 bases are shared with TRBD2. CDR3 length: 16 amino acids. V gave up 5 bases and J gave up 4 bases; unmatched junction bases: 10. Germline CDR1 reads LNHDA; CDR2 reads SQIVND (reference sequence). The CDR3 here is CASSLHRGLAEYEQYF. The CDR3 nucleotides are TGTGCCAGTAGTCTTCATCGGGGACTAGCGGAATACGAGCAGTACTTC.

The chain is built from TRBV27 and TRBJ2-5; TRBD2 aligns across 7 bases. The CDR3 extends over 14 amino acids. Germline values: CDR1 MNHEY, CDR2 SMNVEV (reference sequence). After removal of 5 bases from V and 2 bases from J, the junction contained 5 bases not matched to a gene. Written as DNA, the CDR3 is TGTGCCAGCAGTCAAACTAGCGTACAAGAGACCCAGTACTTC. Translating it yields CASSQTSVQETQYF.

This rearrangement joins TRBV5-5 to TRBJ2-1; maybe TRBD2 (5 bases). The CDR3 loop spans 14 amino acids. Germline CDR1 reads SGHKS; CDR2 reads YYEKEE (reference sequence). Trimming left V 3 bases short and J 4 bases short, with 11 bases between. The CDR3 here is CASSSLEAYNEQFF. The CDR3 DNA sequence: TGTGCCAGCAGCTCCCTGGAGGCTTACAATGAGCAGTTCTTC. The variable domain in full, completed from reference TRBV5-5 and TRBJ2-1, reads DAGVTQSPTHLIKTRGQQVTLRCSPISGHKSVSWYQQVLGQGPQFIFQYYEKEERGRGNFPDRFSARQFPNYSSELNVNALLLGDSALYLCASSSLEAYNEQFFGPGTRLTVL.

The CDR3 DNA follows: TGCAGTGCTAGAGTCCCCCTAGCGGGAGCCTCAGATACGCAGTATTTT. Translation: CSARVPLAGASDTQYF. This chain links TRBV20-1 with TRBJ2-3; 10 bases agree with TRBD2. The V gene's germline CDR1 is DFQATT and CDR2 SNEGSKA (reference sequence). V lost 1 base and J lost 4; bases outside the gene matches: 8. The CDR3 consists of 16 residues.

The sample holds a few counts of this clonotype. The chain has TRBV7-3 and TRBJ2-2; D might be TRBD2 (5 bases). Per the germline V gene, CDR1 is SGHTA and CDR2 is FQGTGA. The CDR3 runs 16 residues. The V end lost 5 bases, the J end lost 6 bases, and 19 bases lay between the germline ends. The CDR3 DNA follows: TGTGCCAGCAGCCCAAAGGGCCGGACTTTTTCCGGGGAGCTGTTTTTT. Translated, it gives CASSPKGRTFSGELFF.